Sequencing of this TCR beta chain was carried out in a study of early T cells in non-severe SARS-CoV-2 infection. The overall study: RNA in bulk from unsorted whole blood was sequenced, and chains were unpaired.

Overall study results and limits: Anti-spike CD8 responses were favored by VDJdb matching, which missed private and CD4 specificities.

This clonotype was seen repeatedly, ten times or more. The antigen remains unidentified. This CDR3 has 15 residues. Trimming took 4 bases from V and 10 from J, leaving 17 bases between them. Tagging with unique molecular identifiers was applied to individual cDNA molecules. TCRdb reprocessed the 5' RACE reads with MiXCR, giving one entry per CDR3 protein. The sample has about 69,000 distinct CDR3 sequences, about 4.6% seen once; the top ten hold 3% to 4.5%. The chain is built from TRBV12-3 or TRBV12-4 and TRBJ1-6; D uncertain. The sequences come from whole blood, collected at baseline. The source is an adult who was a healthcare worker with PCR-confirmed SARS-CoV-2 infection or an uninfected control (not recorded which). The donor label of this sample is uncertain. CDR3 protein: CASSSSLEGKSPLHF. The CDR3 coding sequence is TGTGCCAGCAGTTCCTCTTTGGAGGGCAAATCACCCCTCCACTTT.